This T cell receptor (beta chain) was sequenced during a study of shared clonotypes between healthy human individuals. Clones were read by immunoSEQ multiplex PCR, and TCRdb kept only the in-frame ones, dropping some. This table holds some 2.1 million clones, 93% found once. Positive CCR7 selection of CD45RO-negative cells yielded the naive CD8 cells, and terminally differentiated effector memory CD45RA+ cells were excluded. The CDR3 contains 14 residues. V lost 6 bases and J lost 2; bases outside the gene matches: 7. The germline gives CDR1 MDHEN, CDR2 SYDVKM. The chain employs TRBV28 and TRBJ2-7; TRBD2 aligns across 7 bases. The source material was naive CD8+ T cells from PBMCs. The source of this sequence is a man younger than 30 in good health. Some clones in this sample may be carry-over from other donors' samples. CDR3 sequence (DNA): TGTGCCAGCAGCCCGAGCGGGACCCCCTACGAGCAGTACTTC. Encoded protein: CASSPSGTPYEQYF.